These T cell receptor beta chains were read from a single sample in a study of T cells in Graves' hyperthyroidism and ophthalmopathy. TCRdb independently ran MiXCR on the multiplex PCR reads; one entry per CDR3 protein. This repertoire shows roughly 300,000 distinct CDR3 sequences, approximately 15% found once; its top ten account for around 23%. The sequencing input was blood. These receptor sequences come from a woman aged 25 to 45 with Graves' hyperthyroidism. CDR3s include the opening cysteine and the closing phenylalanine or tryptophan. The order of the fields is CDR3 DNA, CDR3 protein, V gene, D gene, clone size, J gene. A D gene is named only where the DNA matches it firmly. Rows may omit the clone size; those that give it use once, few, many or a size class.

CDR3nt: TGTGCCAGCAGGATAACAGGGTCGAACACCGGGGAGCTGTTTTTT
CDR3aa: CASRITGSNTGELFF
v_gene: TRBV28
d_gene: NA
abundance: NA
j_gene: TRBJ2-2

CDR3nt: TGTGCCAGCAGTTTAGCGGGCGGCGGGTATCAAAACATTCAGTACTTC
CDR3aa: CASSLAGGGYQNIQYF
v_gene: TRBV6-1
d_gene: TRBD2
abundance: NA
j_gene: TRBJ2-4

CDR3nt: TGCGCCAGCAGCCCGTTAGGAGGGGGGGAGACCCAGTACTTC
CDR3aa: CASSPLGGGETQYF
v_gene: TRBV4-3
d_gene: NA
abundance: few
j_gene: TRBJ2-5

CDR3nt: TGTGCCAGCAGCCAAGATAGGCTAGCGCGGGACGAGCAGTACTTC
CDR3aa: CASSQDRLARDEQYF
v_gene: TRBV3-1
d_gene: NA
abundance: NA
j_gene: TRBJ2-7

CDR3nt: TGTGCCAGCAGCTTAGGTAGGAGATACAGGGGACTCAATCAGCCCCAGCATTTT
CDR3aa: CASSLGRRYRGLNQPQHF
v_gene: TRBV11-2
d_gene: TRBD1
abundance: many
j_gene: TRBJ1-5

CDR3nt: TGTGCCAGCAGTTACTTGACCGGGACTTGGGCTTTCTTT
CDR3aa: CASSYLTGTWAFF
v_gene: TRBV6-2/TRBV6-3
d_gene: NA
abundance: few
j_gene: TRBJ1-1

CDR3nt: TGCAGTGCTATACGGTCCGGGGGGACCCAGTACTTC
CDR3aa: CSAIRSGGTQYF
v_gene: TRBV20-1
d_gene: NA
abundance: many
j_gene: TRBJ2-5

CDR3nt: TGTGCCAGTAGTCCTCGACAGGGGGAGAGTGAAGCTTTCTTT
CDR3aa: CASSPRQGESEAFF
v_gene: TRBV19
d_gene: TRBD1
abundance: NA
j_gene: TRBJ1-1

CDR3nt: TGTGCCAGCAGCTTACAATCGAACACTGAAGCTTTCTTT
CDR3aa: CASSLQSNTEAFF
v_gene: TRBV7-3
d_gene: NA
abundance: many
j_gene: TRBJ1-1

CDR3nt: TGTGCCTGGAGTAGGGGCCCCGGGGAGCTGTTTTTT
CDR3aa: CAWSRGPGELFF
v_gene: TRBV30
d_gene: NA
abundance: many
j_gene: TRBJ2-2

CDR3nt: TGTGCCACCAGCAGAGATAGTCAGGCGAGGAAACTGTTTTTT
CDR3aa: CATSRDSQARKLFF
v_gene: TRBV15
d_gene: NA
abundance: NA
j_gene: TRBJ1-4

CDR3nt: TGTGCCAGCAGCTTTCTTCCGACAGGGGCTAAAGAGACCCAGTACTTC
CDR3aa: CASSFLPTGAKETQYF
v_gene: TRBV28
d_gene: TRBD1
abundance: many
j_gene: TRBJ2-5

CDR3nt: TGTGCCACCAGCAGAGATGGGTGGCTAGCGGGAGTTAGGTCCTACAATGAGCAGTTCTTC
CDR3aa: CATSRDGWLAGVRSYNEQFF
v_gene: TRBV15
d_gene: TRBD2
abundance: NA
j_gene: TRBJ2-1

CDR3nt: TGTGCCAGCAGTTTAGTGGGCCGGGGGGAGACCCAGTACTTC
CDR3aa: CASSLVGRGETQYF
v_gene: TRBV28
d_gene: NA
abundance: many
j_gene: TRBJ2-5

CDR3nt: TGTGCCAGCAGTGCCGGAACTACCTCCTACAATGAGCAGTTCTTC
CDR3aa: CASSAGTTSYNEQFF
v_gene: TRBV6-1
d_gene: NA
abundance: many
j_gene: TRBJ2-1